The 24 T cell receptor beta chains reported below all come from one sample, sequenced in a study of T-cell memory formation after mild COVID-19 (dated by TCRdb to the early 2020s). Libraries were made using 5' RACE. Instrument used: Illumina NovaSeq 6000. Clones were called with MiXCR by TCRdb after fastp trimmed the public reads at Q25, and only in-frame beta chains were retained. For every CDR3 protein sequence, its rows merge into one entry that carries the most common genes and DNA. Recorded for this sample are a few hundred thousand distinct CDR3 sequences; 24% of them occurred a single time. The top ten constitute 7% to 9.5% of the sample. Sample: PBMCs or a T cell subset sorted from them (not recorded which). The origin of the receptors is an adult woman who had mild COVID-19 (a few samples of this study predate the infection). The sample titles of this study are shuffled in the database, so cell type and time point are left out; the donor was told from shared clones.

The chain has TRBV10-3 and TRBJ2-1; unclear D gene. In germline, CDR1 is ENHRY, CDR2 SYGVKD. The V end was cut by 2 bases, the J end by 14 bases, with 10 bases between. This CDR3 has 11 residues. The CDR3 spells CAISEGVWEFF. The CDR3 DNA follows: TGTGCCATCAGTGAGGGGGTATGGGAGTTCTTC.

This clonotype was observed at least ten times. This sequence joins TRBV6-2 or TRBV6-3 and TRBJ2-7; D might be TRBD1 (6 bases). The germline gives CDR1 MNHEY, CDR2 SVGEGT. The V gene lost 6 bases and the J gene lost 5 bases, with 20 bases spanning the gap. The CDR3 is made up of 15 amino acids. The DNA for the CDR3 is TGTGCCAGCAGAAATGTCCAGGGGATGGGCGACGAGCAGTACTTC. Protein: CASRNVQGMGDEQYF.

The chain joins TRBV25-1 to TRBJ1-6; D may be TRBD1 (6 bases). Germline lookup yields CDR1 MGHDK and CDR2 SYGVNS. V lost 0 bases and J lost 7, with 7 bases in between. The CDR3 consists of 14 residues. For the CDR3, the DNA is TGTGCCAGCAGTGAATATGGACAGAATTCACCCCTCCACTTT. Protein product: CASSEYGQNSPLHF. Based on the CDR3 plus reference TRBV25-1 and TRBJ1-6, the full variable domain is EADIYQTPRYLVIGTGKKITLECSQTMGHDKMYWYQQDPGMELHLIHYSYGVNSTEKGDLSSESTVSRIRTEHFPLTLESARPSHTSQYLCASSEYGQNSPLHFGNGTRLTVT.

In nucleotides, the CDR3 is TGTGCCACCAGCAGAGATTTGGACAGGGGTTTCTACGAGCAGTACTTC. Its translation: CATSRDLDRGFYEQYF. This sequence joins TRBV15 and TRBJ2-7; 9 nucleotides line up with TRBD1. The V gene's germline CDR1 is LNHNV and CDR2 YYDKDF (reference sequence). The junction had 6 bases not matched to a gene; V was cut back by 0 bases and J by 3 bases. The CDR3 runs 16 residues.

The chain links TRBV19 to TRBJ2-7, with TRBD1 matching over 9 bases. The CDR3 contains 14 residues. The ends lost 4 bases at V and 2 bases at J; junction bases unmatched: 3. Germline V gene data show CDR1 as LNHDA and CDR2 as SQIVND (reference sequence). The CDR3 sequence: CASSRNRGPYEQYF. CDR3 coding DNA: TGTGCCAGTAGTAGGAACAGGGGGCCCTACGAGCAGTACTTC.

The CDR3: CSAPLAGGTHEQYF. CDR3 bases: TGCAGTGCTCCTCTAGCGGGGGGGACCCACGAGCAGTACTTC. V usage is TRBV20-1 and J usage is TRBJ2-7; 12 bases line up with TRBD2. The CDR3 is 14 residues long. Germline assignment: CDR1 DFQATT and CDR2 SNEGSKA (reference sequence). Trimming at V came to 5 bases and at J to 5 bases, leaving 7 bases not matched to a gene.

CDR3 region: CASSPLRVRDGYNYGYTF. The DNA of the CDR3 is TGTGCCAGCTCACCCCTGCGAGTCCGGGACGGCTACAACTATGGCTACACCTTC. The J gene is TRBJ1-2, the V gene TRBV18; possible D gene TRBD1, 5 bases. The V gene lost 3 bases and the J gene lost 2 bases, with 22 bases spanning the gap. The germline V gene encodes CDR1 KGHSH and CDR2 LQKENI. The CDR3 consists of 18 residues. Full variable domain (missing parts from reference TRBV18 and TRBJ1-2): NAGVMQNPRHLVRRRGQEARLRCSPMKGHSHVYWYRQLPEEGLKFMVYLQKENIIDESGMPKERFSAEFPKEGPSILRIQQVVRGDSAAYFCASSPLRVRDGYNYGYTFGSGTRLTVV.

The V call is TRBV9, the J call TRBJ2-7, with 12 nucleotides matching TRBD1. Trimming took 0 bases from V and 2 from J; bases not matched to a gene: 9. Germline V gives CDR1 SGDLS, CDR2 YYNGEE. CDR3 length equals 18 residues. This chain's CDR3 is CASSVEEGTGGSPYEQYF. The DNA of the CDR3 is TGTGCCAGCAGCGTAGAGGAGGGGACAGGGGGCTCTCCCTACGAGCAGTACTTC.

This clonotype was counted a few times. The rearrangement links TRBV11-2 to TRBJ2-1; D remains unclear. The CDR3 contains 15 residues. V was clipped by 5 bases and J by 6 bases, with 17 bases between them. Germline-derived CDR1 and CDR2 are SGHAT and FQNNGV. The CDR3 nucleotides are TGTGCCAGCAGCAGACCCGGGCCCAAAGGCAATGAGCAGTTCTTC. This encodes CASSRPGPKGNEQFF.

The chain uses TRBV6-5 and TRBJ2-3, with no clear D. V lost 6 bases and J 0 bases, leaving 25 bases between the germline ends. This CDR3 is 19 amino acids long. The germline CDR1 and CDR2 sequences are MNHEY and SVGAGI. The CDR3 DNA follows: TGTGCCAGCAGCTCACCCACACAGAGAAGCATAAGGAGCACAGATACGCAGTATTTT. Amino acids: CASSSPTQRSIRSTDTQYF.

The genes are TRBV11-2 and TRBJ2-1, with a possible D match to TRBD2 (6 bases). Between the trimmed V and J ends, which lost 1 base and 7 bases, there was a span of 14 bases. The CDR3 spans 15 residues. Germline V gene data show CDR1 as SGHAT and CDR2 as FQNNGV. The CDR3 region is CASSLAPLGGNEQFF. Written as DNA, the CDR3 is TGTGCCAGCAGCTTAGCGCCCCTCGGAGGGAATGAGCAGTTCTTC. Full variable domain (outside the CDR3, taken from reference TRBV11-2 and TRBJ2-1): EAGVAQSPRYKIIEKRQSVAFWCNPISGHATLYWYQQILGQGPKLLIQFQNNGVVDDSQLPKDRFSAERLKGVDSTLKIQPAKLEDSAVYLCASSLAPLGGNEQFFGPGTRLTVL.

This clonotype showed up just a few times. The rearrangement joins TRBV12-3 or TRBV12-4 to TRBJ1-1, with no clear D. The CDR3 runs 13 residues. V lost 3 bases and J lost 0, with 5 bases in between. The CDR3 DNA is TGTGCCAGCAGTTTTATGCTGAACACTGAAGCTTTCTTT. Its translation is CASSFMLNTEAFF.

This clonotype was observed many times. The V and J genes are TRBV5-1 and TRBJ2-5; 9 bases fit TRBD1. This CDR3 contains 14 residues. Germline-derived CDR1 and CDR2 are SGHRS and YFSETQ. Trimming at V came to 4 bases and at J to 4 bases, leaving 5 bases not matched to a gene. The CDR3 sequence: CASSPTGGRETQYF. The DNA for the CDR3 is TGCGCCAGCAGCCCGACAGGGGGGAGAGAGACCCAGTACTTC. Full variable domain (outside the CDR3, taken from reference TRBV5-1 and TRBJ2-5): KAGVTQTPRYLIKTRGQQVTLSCSPISGHRSVSWYQQTPGQGLQFLFEYFSETQRNKGNFPGRFSGRQFSNSRSEMNVSTLELGDSALYLCASSPTGGRETQYFGPGTRLLVL.

The chain has TRBV24-1 and TRBJ1-2; 8 bases map to TRBD1. Germline loops: CDR1 KGHDR, CDR2 SFDVKD. CDR3 length: 16 residues. The ends lost 4 bases at V and 3 bases at J; junction bases unmatched: 9. The CDR3 loop is CATSDHGQGSYYGYTF. CDR3 sequence (DNA): TGTGCCACCAGTGACCACGGACAGGGTTCTTACTATGGCTACACCTTC.

The V gene is TRBV12-3 or TRBV12-4, the J gene TRBJ1-2; D possibly corresponds to TRBD1 (5 bases). With 6 bases removed from V and 1 base from J, the gap between germline ends came to 12 bases. The CDR3 is 14 amino acids. This CDR3 reads CASRASGFNYGYTF. CDR3 DNA: TGTGCCAGCAGAGCCTCAGGGTTTAACTATGGCTACACCTTC.

The chain links TRBV7-9 to TRBJ1-1; unclear D gene. This CDR3 region has 14 residues. The germline V and J ends were trimmed by 7 bases and 4 bases, with 16 bases remaining between them. CDR1 and CDR2 from the germline V gene are SEHNR and FQNEAQ (reference sequence). CDR3 amino acids: CASTSLEKVTEAFF. The CDR3 nucleotides are TGTGCCAGCACTTCGCTGGAGAAAGTCACTGAAGCTTTCTTT.

This clonotype was observed a single time. This chain uses TRBV20-1 with TRBJ1-5; 10 bases match TRBD1. CDR1 and CDR2 (germline): DFQATT, SNEGSKA (reference sequence). Losses at the gene ends were 8 bases for V and 6 bases for J; bases not matched to a gene: 7. CDR3 size: 13 residues. For the CDR3, the DNA is TGCAGTACATCCGGGACAGGGGCTCAGCCCCAGCATTTT. Encoded protein: CSTSGTGAQPQHF.

This chain links TRBV4-1 with TRBJ2-1; a weak D match, TRBD1 (6 bases). V lost 0 bases and J lost 10, with 16 bases in between. Per the germline V gene, CDR1 is MGHRA and CDR2 is YSYEKL. This CDR3 contains 15 residues. The CDR3 DNA reads TGCGCCAGCAGCCAAGATCAGGGGCTGTTTCTAGAGCAGTTCTTC. Translated: CASSQDQGLFLEQFF.

A few counts support this clonotype. This chain links TRBV24-1 with TRBJ2-1, with TRBD2 as a possible D gene (5 bases). The length of the CDR3 is 17 residues. Germline lookup yields CDR1 KGHDR and CDR2 SFDVKD. Deletions cut 4 bases from V and 1 base from J, with 16 bases between. CDR3 DNA sequence: TGTGCCACCAGTGACCCCAGCCCTCGAGGGTCCTACAATGAGCAGTTCTTC. It translates to CATSDPSPRGSYNEQFF.

The chain has TRBV4-2 and TRBJ2-2, with D possibly TRBD2 on 6 matching bases. V shed 0 bases and J shed 9 bases, with 8 bases lying between them. The CDR3 is 13 amino acids. The V gene's germline CDR1 is LGHNA and CDR2 YNFKEQ. DNA for the CDR3: TGTGCCAGCAGCCAAGATCGGGGGAGGGAGCTGTTTTTT. The encoded protein is CASSQDRGRELFF.

In this sample, this clonotype turned up a few times. The V gene is TRBV7-8, the J gene TRBJ1-1; D unresolved. The V end lost 2 bases, the J end lost 2 bases, and 9 bases lay between the germline ends. This CDR3 spans 14 amino acids. CDR1 and CDR2 from the germline V gene are SGHVS and FQNEAQ. CDR3 nucleotides: TGTGCCAGCAGCTTAATGCGGGCCAACACTGAAGCTTTCTTT. Translated, it gives CASSLMRANTEAFF.

The chain employs TRBV5-1 and TRBJ2-1; 10 bases are shared with TRBD2. The CDR3 is 14 amino acids. CDR1 is SGHRS, CDR2 YFSETQ, per germline. V lost 6 bases to trimming and J lost 7 bases; unmatched junction nucleotides: 7. The CDR3 bases are TGCGCCAGCACCGAACTAGCGGGGAGGAATGAGCAGTTCTTC. The encoded protein is CASTELAGRNEQFF.

This clonotype appeared a few times. The gene calls are TRBV5-1 and TRBJ2-3, with D unresolved. The CDR3 is made up of 17 amino acids. Germline V lookup: CDR1 SGHRS, CDR2 YFSETQ. The V end lost 2 bases, the J end lost 4 bases, and 20 bases lay between the germline ends. CDR3: CASSFEDSALSPDTQYF. DNA for the CDR3: TGCGCCAGCAGCTTCGAAGACTCGGCCCTAAGTCCAGATACGCAGTATTTT.

V and J are TRBV6-5 and TRBJ1-6, with 9 positions matching TRBD1. Germline CDR1 is MNHEY and CDR2 is SVGAGI. Trimming cost V 0 bases and J 10 bases; bases outside gene matches: 7. The CDR3 is made up of 16 amino acids. The DNA of the CDR3 is TGTGCCAGCAGTTACTCTGTGGGGACAGGGAGGTCACCCCTCCACTTT. Protein: CASSYSVGTGRSPLHF.